These 7 T cell receptor beta chains were all obtained from the same sample, sequenced in a study of human T cells and chemical hapten exposure. In TCRdb, the RACE reads were re-called with MiXCR into one record per CDR3 protein. The sample comprises fewer than 85,000 distinct CDR3 sequences, roughly 10% of which are singletons, and about 2.3% rests with the top ten. Stated time point: patch test 2, 6 weeks after DPC sensitization. Treatment here: therapeutic diphenylcyclopropenone sensitization with weekly scalp DPC. The sequencing used whole blood, collected in connection with sensitization to the hapten diphenylcyclopropenone (DPC). The source is a woman under 40 with alopecia areata. Some clones in this sample may be carry-over from other donors' samples.

This clonotype occurred a few times. The genes are TRBV15 and TRBJ2-2; 12 nucleotides agree with TRBD2. After removal of 0 bases from V and 3 bases from J, the junction contained 2 bases not matched to a gene. The CDR3 is made up of 17 amino acids. Germline V CDR1 and CDR2: LNHNV, YYDKDF (reference sequence). For the CDR3, the DNA is TGTGCCACCAGCAGAGATCGACTAGCGGGGGACACCGGGGAGCTGTTTTTT. Its translation is CATSRDRLAGDTGELFF.

This clonotype was recorded many times. The V and J genes are TRBV30 and TRBJ2-5, with 8 nucleotides matching TRBD1. The CDR3 contains 14 residues. Trimming took 3 bases from V and 5 from J; bases not matched to a gene: 8. In germline, CDR1 is GTSNPN, CDR2 SVGIG (reference sequence). The CDR3 region has the DNA TGTGCCTGGAGCGTACAGGGGGTGGTGGAGACCCAGTACTTC. It encodes CAWSVQGVVETQYF. The complete variable domain, with remaining parts taken from reference TRBV30 and TRBJ2-5, reads SQTIHQWPATLVQPVGSPLSLECTVEGTSNPNLYWYRQAAGRGLQLLFYSVGIGQISSEVPQNLSASRPQDRQFILSSKKLLLSDSGFYLCAWSVQGVVETQYFGPGTRLLVL.

This sequence joins TRBV7-8 and TRBJ1-5, with D unresolved. V lost 5 bases to trimming and J lost 0 bases, with 11 bases between them. The CDR3 extends over 15 amino acids. Germline-derived CDR1 and CDR2 are SGHVS and FQNEAQ. The CDR3 loop is CASSPERFSNQPQHF. As DNA, the CDR3 is TGTGCCAGCAGCCCCGAACGTTTTAGCAATCAGCCCCAGCATTTT.

This clonotype was seen more than once but under ten times. The rearrangement uses TRBV2 and TRBJ1-5, with 9 bases fitting TRBD1. Germline CDR1 and CDR2: SNHLY and FYNNEI. V shed 2 bases, J shed 4 bases, and the junction held 3 bases outside the gene matches. This CDR3 has 15 amino acids. The CDR3 spells CASSETGQGNQPQHF. The CDR3 nucleotides are TGTGCCAGCAGTGAAACAGGACAGGGGAATCAGCCCCAGCATTTT. Based on the CDR3 plus reference TRBV2 and TRBJ1-5, the full variable domain is EPEVTQTPSHQVTQMGQEVILRCVPISNHLYFYWYRQILGQKVEFLVSFYNNEISEKSEIFDDQFSVERPDGSNFTLKIRSTKLEDSAMYFCASSETGQGNQPQHFGDGTRLSIL.

This clonotype was recorded at least ten times. This rearrangement joins TRBV20-1 to TRBJ2-1; 12 nucleotides align to TRBD2. V trimming: 6 bases; J trimming: 4 bases; junction bases outside the gene matches: 7. The CDR3 is made up of 15 amino acids. Per germline, CDR1 DFQATT and CDR2 SNEGSKA (reference sequence). The CDR3 DNA follows: TGCAGTGCCCGCCTAGCGGGAGGGCCGTACAATGAGCAGTTCTTC. Its protein is CSARLAGGPYNEQFF.

This clonotype was seen at least ten times. The J gene is TRBJ1-2, the V gene TRBV6-2 or TRBV6-3, with D uncertain. The CDR3 is 12 residues long. Germline lookup yields CDR1 MNHEY and CDR2 SVGEGT. V shed 2 bases and J shed 4 bases, with 5 bases lying between them. CDR3 protein: CASSYDRYGYTF. The DNA for the CDR3 is TGTGCCAGCAGTTACGACCGCTATGGCTACACCTTC.

This clonotype has just a few counts. This chain's CDR3 is CSARGFQGLETQYF. Here the CDR3 DNA reads TGCAGTGCTAGAGGATTTCAGGGGTTAGAGACCCAGTACTTC. This chain connects TRBV20-1 to TRBJ2-5, with D perhaps TRBD1 (6 bases). Germline-derived CDR1 and CDR2 are DFQATT and SNEGSKA (reference sequence). V lost 1 base and J lost 4, with 13 bases in between. The CDR3 length is 14 residues.